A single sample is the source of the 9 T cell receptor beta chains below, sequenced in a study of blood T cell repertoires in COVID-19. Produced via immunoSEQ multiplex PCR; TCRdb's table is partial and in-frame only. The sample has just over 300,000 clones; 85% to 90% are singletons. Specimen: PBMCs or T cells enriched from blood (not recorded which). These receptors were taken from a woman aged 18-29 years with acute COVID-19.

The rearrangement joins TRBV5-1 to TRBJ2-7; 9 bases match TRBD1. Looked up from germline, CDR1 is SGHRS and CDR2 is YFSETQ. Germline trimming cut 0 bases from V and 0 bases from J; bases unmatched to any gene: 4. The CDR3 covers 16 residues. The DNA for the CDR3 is TGCGCCAGCAGCTTGGAGGGGACAGGGAGCTCCTACGAGCAGTACTTC. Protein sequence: CASSLEGTGSSYEQYF.

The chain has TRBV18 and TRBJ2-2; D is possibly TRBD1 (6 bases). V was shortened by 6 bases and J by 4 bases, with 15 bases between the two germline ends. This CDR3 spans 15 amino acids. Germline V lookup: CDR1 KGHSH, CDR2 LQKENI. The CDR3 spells CASSFNRVGTGELFF. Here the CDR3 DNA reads TGTGCCAGCTCCTTCAACAGGGTTGGCACCGGGGAGCTGTTTTTT. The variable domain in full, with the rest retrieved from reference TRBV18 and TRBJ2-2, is NAGVMQNPRHLVRRRGQEARLRCSPMKGHSHVYWYRQLPEEGLKFMVYLQKENIIDESGMPKERFSAEFPKEGPSILRIQQVVRGDSAAYFCASSFNRVGTGELFFGEGSRLTVL.

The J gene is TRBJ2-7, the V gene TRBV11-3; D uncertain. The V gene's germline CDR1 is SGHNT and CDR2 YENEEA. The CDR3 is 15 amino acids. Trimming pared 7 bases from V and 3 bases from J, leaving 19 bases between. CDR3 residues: CASTFRGLAHYEQYF. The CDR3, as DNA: TGTGCCAGCACCTTTCGTGGGCTCGCCCACTACGAGCAGTACTTC.

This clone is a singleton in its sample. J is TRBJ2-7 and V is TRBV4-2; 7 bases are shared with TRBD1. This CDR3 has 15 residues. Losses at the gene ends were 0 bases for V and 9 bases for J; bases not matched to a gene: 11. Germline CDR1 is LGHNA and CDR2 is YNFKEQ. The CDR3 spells CASSQDRTGGPGQYF. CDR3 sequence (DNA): TGTGCCAGCAGCCAAGACCGGACAGGTGGACCAGGGCAGTACTTC.

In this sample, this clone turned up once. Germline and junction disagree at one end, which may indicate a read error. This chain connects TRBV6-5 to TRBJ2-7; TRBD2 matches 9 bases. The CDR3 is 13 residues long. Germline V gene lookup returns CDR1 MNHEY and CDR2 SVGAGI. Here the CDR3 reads CATRLAGYYEQYF. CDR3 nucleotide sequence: TGCGCTACGAGGCTAGCGGGATATTACGAGCAGTACTTC.

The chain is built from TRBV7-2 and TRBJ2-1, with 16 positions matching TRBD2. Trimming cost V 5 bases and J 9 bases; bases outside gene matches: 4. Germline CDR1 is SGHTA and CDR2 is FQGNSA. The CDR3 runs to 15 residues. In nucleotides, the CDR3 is TGTGCCAGCAGCGCGGGACTAGCGGGAGGGGGTGAGCAGTTCTTC. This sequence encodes CASSAGLAGGGEQFF.

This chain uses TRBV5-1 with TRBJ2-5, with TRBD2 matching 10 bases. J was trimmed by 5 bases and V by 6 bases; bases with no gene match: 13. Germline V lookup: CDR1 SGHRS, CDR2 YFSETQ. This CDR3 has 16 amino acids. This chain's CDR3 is CASTSPELAGVETQYF. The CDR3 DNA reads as TGCGCCAGCACCTCCCCAGAGCTAGCGGGAGTTGAGACCCAGTACTTC.

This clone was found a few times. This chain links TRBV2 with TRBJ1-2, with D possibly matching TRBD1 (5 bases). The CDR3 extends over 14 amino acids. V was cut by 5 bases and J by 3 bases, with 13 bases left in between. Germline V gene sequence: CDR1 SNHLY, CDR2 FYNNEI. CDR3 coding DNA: TGTGCCAGCAGTCCTTCAGGACAACACTATGGCTACACCTTC. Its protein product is CASSPSGQHYGYTF.

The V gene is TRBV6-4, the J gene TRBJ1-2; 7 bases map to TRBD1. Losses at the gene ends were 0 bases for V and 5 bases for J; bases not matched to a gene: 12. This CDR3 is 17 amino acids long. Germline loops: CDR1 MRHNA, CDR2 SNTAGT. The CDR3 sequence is CASSDSFLTTGLYGYTF. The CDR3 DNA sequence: TGTGCCAGCAGTGACTCGTTTTTAACGACAGGGTTATATGGCTACACCTTC.